Below, 26 T cell receptor beta chains from the same sample are listed, as sequenced in a study of shared clonotypes between healthy human individuals. Profiled with immunoSEQ multiplex PCR; TCRdb holds only in-frame clones, not every one. The table includes some 1.1 million clones, approximately 80% detected once. The sequenced material came from memory CD4+ T cells from PBMCs. Regarding subset: CD45RA-negative fraction. The receptor set was obtained from a man aged 18 to 30 in good health. Some clones in this sample may be carry-over from other donors' samples.

The chain couples TRBV2 to TRBJ2-3, with 7 bases lining up with TRBD1. Germline-derived CDR1 and CDR2 are SNHLY and FYNNEI. V lost 6 bases to trimming and J lost 6 bases; unmatched junction nucleotides: 6. The CDR3 length is 13 residues. The chain's CDR3 is CASRRDSSDTQYF. Here the CDR3 DNA reads TGTGCCAGCAGAAGGGACAGCTCGGATACGCAGTATTTT.

This chain uses TRBV4-1 with TRBJ2-7; TRBD1 might be the D (6 bases). Germline values: CDR1 MGHRA, CDR2 YSYEKL. The CDR3 runs to 13 residues. Trimming took off 3 bases at V and 7 bases at J, with 13 bases between the two ends. CDR3 DNA sequence: TGCGCCAGCAGCCACAGAGTGGGGGCTGAGCAGTACTTC. Encoded protein: CASSHRVGAEQYF.

To note about this clone: The junction and the germline gene differ at one end; a read error may be behind it. V usage is TRBV27 and J usage is TRBJ1-2; no definite D call. CDR3 length: 15 residues. Germline V gene lookup returns CDR1 MNHEY and CDR2 SMNVEV (reference sequence). Written as DNA, the CDR3 is TGTGCCAGCAGATTATACCCGGTAACGGGCTATGGCTACACCTTC. Amino acids: CASRLYPVTGYGYTF.

This chain joins TRBV9 and TRBJ2-2; D is unresolved. This CDR3 is built from 15 residues. Trimming left V 4 bases short and J 2 bases short, with 12 bases between. Germline CDR1 reads SGDLS; CDR2 reads YYNGEE. CDR3 coding DNA: TGTGCCAGCAGCCCACGCCGACTTAACACCGGGGAGCTGTTTTTT. As protein: CASSPRRLNTGELFF.

This sequence joins TRBV5-1 and TRBJ2-1, with D tentatively TRBD2 (7 bases). CDR3 length: 15 residues. Trimming stripped 4 bases from V and 2 bases from J, with 13 bases between. Germline loops: CDR1 SGHRS, CDR2 YFSETQ. The CDR3 DNA reads as TGCGCCAGCAGCGCTAGGGAGGGGGCCTACAATGAGCAGTTCTTC. It codes for CASSAREGAYNEQFF.

In regard to this clone: A much larger clone differs by one base, so this may be a read error. The chain joins TRBV11-1 to TRBJ2-7, with no clear D. This CDR3 has 12 residues. CDR1 and CDR2 (germline): SGHAT, FQDESV (reference sequence). The ends were cut back, 3 bases at V and 0 bases at J, with 3 bases in the middle. CDR3 region: CASSFDSYEQYF. CDR3 sequence (DNA): TGTGCCAGCAGCTTCGACTCCTACGAGCAGTACTTC.

The CDR3 protein is CASSPPGLAGGLKNIQYF. CDR3 nucleotides: TGTGCCAGCTCACCGCCGGGACTAGCGGGAGGGCTCAAAAACATTCAGTACTTC. The rearrangement joins TRBV18 to TRBJ2-4; 16 bases fit TRBD2. V dropped 3 bases and J dropped 3; count of bases not matched to a gene: 5. The CDR3 totals 18 residues. CDR1 is KGHSH and CDR2 is LQKENI in the germline V gene.

The V gene is TRBV11-2, the J gene TRBJ2-3, with D unclear. V lost 4 bases to trimming and J lost 0 bases, with 14 bases between them. Germline CDR1 reads SGHAT; CDR2 reads FQNNGV. This CDR3 is built from 16 residues. CDR3 bases: TGTGCCAGCAGCTCAACTCCCAGGTCAAGCACAGATACGCAGTATTTT. Translating gives CASSSTPRSSTDTQYF.

CDR3 in DNA: TGTGCCAGTAGTATACTGGACTACCGCCGGGGTGAGCAGTTCTTC. Its protein product is CASSILDYRRGEQFF. This rearrangement joins TRBV19 to TRBJ2-1; possibly TRBD2 for D (6 bases). The V end was cut by 2 bases, the J end by 9 bases, with 17 bases between. This CDR3 is 15 amino acids long. Germline loops: CDR1 LNHDA, CDR2 SQIVND (reference sequence).

A few counts support this clone. Other DNA sequences in this specimen translate into the identical CDR3. The rearrangement uses TRBV7-9 and TRBJ2-7; D remains ambiguous. The V end was cut by 5 bases, the J end by 3 bases, with 8 bases between. The CDR3 is 12 residues long. In germline, CDR1 is SEHNR, CDR2 FQNEAQ (reference sequence). CDR3 loop: CASSRDRYEQYF. Written as DNA, the CDR3 is TGTGCCAGCAGCCGAGATCGCTACGAGCAGTACTTC.

V usage is TRBV28 and J usage is TRBJ2-5; D remains unclear. The germline V gene encodes CDR1 MDHEN and CDR2 SYDVKM. This CDR3 spans 11 amino acids. The V and J ends lost 3 bases and 12 bases respectively, with 11 bases between them. This chain's CDR3 is CASSLLVAKYF. Written as DNA, the CDR3 is TGTGCCAGCAGTTTGTTGGTAGCAAAGTACTTC.

Regarding this clone: Since a far larger clone is one base different, this is likely a read error. This sample includes further DNA sequences coding for the same CDR3. The gene calls are TRBV7-8 and TRBJ2-2, with unresolved D. CDR3 length: 14 residues. Germline-derived CDR1 and CDR2 are SGHVS and FQNEAQ. With 1 base removed from V and 1 base from J, the gap between germline ends came to 4 bases. The CDR3 loop is CASSLEQNTGELFF. The CDR3 DNA is TGTGCCAGCAGCTTAGAACAGAACACCGGGGAGCTGTTTTTT. Full variable domain (rest looked up from reference TRBV7-8 and TRBJ2-2): GAGVSQSPRYKVAKRGQDVALRCDPISGHVSLFWYQQALGQGPEFLTYFQNEAQLDKSGLPSDRFFAERPEGSVSTLKIQRTQQEDSAVYLCASSLEQNTGELFFGEGSRLTVL.

This rearrangement joins TRBV5-3 to TRBJ2-2; possibly TRBD2 for D (5 bases). TRBV5-3 is placed among ORFs of uncertain function. Trimming left V 0 bases short and J 1 base short, with 10 bases between. The CDR3 has 16 amino acids. The chain's CDR3 is CARSLERDQNTGELFF. CDR3 DNA: TGTGCCAGAAGCTTGGAACGGGATCAGAACACCGGGGAGCTGTTTTTT.

This chain joins TRBV7-3 and TRBJ2-2; unclear D gene. This CDR3 spans 12 amino acids. Per the germline V gene, CDR1 is SGHTA and CDR2 is FQGTGA. The germline V and J ends were trimmed by 5 bases and 8 bases, with 9 bases remaining between them. CDR3 coding DNA: TGTGCCAGCAGCCAAGGACGTGGGGAGCTGTTTTTT. This codes for CASSQGRGELFF.

To note about this clone: The same CDR3 can be traced to other DNA sequences in this sample. The rearrangement links TRBV5-1 to TRBJ1-4; TRBD1 aligns across 10 bases. This CDR3 has 15 residues. Per the germline V gene, CDR1 is SGHRS and CDR2 is YFSETQ. V was clipped by 0 bases and J by 5 bases; unmatched bases: 1. CDR3 loop: CASSLVGQGNEKLFF. The DNA for the CDR3 is TGCGCCAGCAGCTTGGTGGGACAGGGGAATGAAAAACTGTTTTTT.

With respect to this clone: One end of the junction does not line up with germline, which may come from a read error. The sample carries other DNA sequences with the same CDR3. The rearrangement links TRBV19 to TRBJ2-6; perhaps TRBD1 as D (5 bases). Germline loops: CDR1 LNHDA, CDR2 SQIVND (reference sequence). CDR3 length: 16 amino acids. CDR3 loop: CASSSRAVTGANVLTF. The CDR3 coding sequence is TGTGCCAGTAGTTCCCGGGCCGTTACTGGGGCCAACGTCCTGACTTTT.

The chain carries TRBV7-9 and TRBJ2-2; D is uncertain. Germline CDR1 and CDR2: SEHNR and FQNEAQ (reference sequence). This CDR3 is 14 amino acids long. V dropped 1 base and J dropped 3 bases, with 6 bases sitting between them. CDR3 protein: CASSLETYTGELFF. The DNA for the CDR3 is TGTGCCAGCAGCTTAGAGACTTACACCGGGGAGCTGTTTTTT. Full variable domain (missing parts from reference TRBV7-9 and TRBJ2-2): DTGVSQNPRHKITKRGQNVTFRCDPISEHNRLYWYRQTLGQGPEFLTYFQNEAQLEKSRLLSDRFSAERPKGSFSTLEIQRTEQGDSAMYLCASSLETYTGELFFGEGSRLTVL.

The V gene is TRBV7-3, the J gene TRBJ1-2, with D maybe TRBD1 (6 bases). Germline V lookup: CDR1 SGHTA, CDR2 FQGTGA. The CDR3 length is 13 residues. V dropped 5 bases and J dropped 4 bases, with 11 bases sitting between them. CDR3 sequence reads: CASSLGAIYGYTF. The CDR3 nucleotides read TGTGCCAGCAGCCTGGGGGCGATCTATGGCTACACCTTC.

This clone was seen only a few times. This chain connects TRBV27 to TRBJ2-5; 7 nucleotides match TRBD1. This CDR3 is 14 amino acids long. V shed 3 bases and J 5 bases; nucleotides not matched to a gene: 6. Germline CDR1 reads MNHEY; CDR2 reads SMNVEV (reference sequence). This CDR3 reads CASSFFRGSETQYF. The CDR3 region has the DNA TGTGCCAGCAGTTTTTTCAGGGGGTCGGAGACCCAGTACTTC.

This chain uses TRBV7-9 with TRBJ2-7; TRBD1 agrees at 10 bases. The CDR3 is made up of 16 amino acids. The germline V gene encodes CDR1 SEHNR and CDR2 FQNEAQ (reference sequence). Trimming took 4 bases from V and 1 from J; bases not matched to a gene: 7. The CDR3 DNA reads TGTGCCAGCAGCTCCATGGACAGGGGGAGGTCCTACGAGCAGTACTTC. It specifies CASSSMDRGRSYEQYF.

This clone was found once. The V gene is TRBV5-1, the J gene TRBJ2-1, with 8 bases aligning to TRBD2. In germline, CDR1 is SGHRS, CDR2 YFSETQ. J lost 0 bases, V lost 4 bases, and 3 bases had no gene match. This CDR3 is built from 15 residues. As DNA, the CDR3 is TGCGCCAGCAGCATAACTAGCGGCTCCTACAATGAGCAGTTCTTC. Translation: CASSITSGSYNEQFF.

J is TRBJ1-2 and V is TRBV4-2, with 8 bases that match TRBD1. The junction had 9 bases not matched to a gene; V was cut back by 1 base and J by 5 bases. Germline-derived CDR1 and CDR2 are LGHNA and YNFKEQ. This CDR3 has 16 amino acids. The CDR3 coding sequence is TGTGCCAGCAGCCAAGGTCGGGATACAGGGGGATATGGCTACACCTTC. Protein sequence: CASSQGRDTGGYGYTF.

With respect to this clone: Additional DNA sequences in this sample encode the identical CDR3. The chain joins TRBV6-6 to TRBJ1-1; D unresolved. Deletions cut 4 bases from V and 0 bases from J, with 6 bases between. CDR3 length equals 13 residues. Germline loops: CDR1 MNHNY, CDR2 SVGAGI (reference sequence). CDR3 residues: CASSSRVNTEAFF. CDR3 coding DNA: TGTGCCAGCAGTTCGAGGGTGAACACTGAAGCTTTCTTT.

The V and J genes are TRBV7-3 and TRBJ2-2; D perhaps matches TRBD2 (6 bases). V was trimmed by 1 base and J by 6 bases, leaving 15 bases between them. This CDR3 spans 16 amino acids. CDR1 is SGHTA, CDR2 FQGTGA, per germline. This CDR3 reads CASSLNGRGWSGELFF. Here the CDR3 DNA reads TGTGCCAGCAGCTTAAATGGGCGGGGATGGTCCGGGGAGCTGTTTTTT.

The chain links TRBV7-2 to TRBJ2-7, with 8 positions matching TRBD2. CDR1 SGHTA and CDR2 FQGNSA come from the germline V gene. The trim removed 5 bases at V and 2 bases at J, leaving 8 bases unmatched. This CDR3 comprises 15 residues. DNA of the CDR3: TGTGCCAGCAGCGTTAGCGGGACCCCTCCCTACGAGCAGTACTTC. Its protein is CASSVSGTPPYEQYF. Variable domain in full (rest from reference TRBV7-2 and TRBJ2-7): GAGVSQSPSNKVTEKGKDVELRCDPISGHTALYWYRQSLGQGLEFLIYFQGNSAPDKSGLPSDRFSAERTGGSVSTLTIQRTQQEDSAVYLCASSVSGTPPYEQYFGPGTRLTVT.

The chain joins TRBV14 to TRBJ1-1; D might be TRBD1 (5 bases). V dropped 4 bases and J dropped 3 bases, with 9 bases sitting between them. Germline lookup yields CDR1 SGHDN and CDR2 FVKESK. CDR3 length equals 13 residues. CDR3 sequence (DNA): TGTGCCAGCAGCCGGGGGGTATACACTGAAGCTTTCTTT. Translated: CASSRGVYTEAFF.